This T cell receptor beta chain was sequenced in a study of T cell repertoires in cytomegalovirus infection (dated by TCRdb to the late 2010s). For the study in its entirety: The HLA type of each donor mattered for the analysis, because public TCR beta signatures pointed to carriage of CMV infection along with the matching HLA type. Beyond this particular receptor, the publication reports: The ex vivo response was dominated by HLA-C-restricted CMV-specific TCR beta clonotypes, which also provided the single most frequent clonotype in two of eight donors. In both this cohort and an independent roughly 350-donor cohort, the cumulative frequency of public TCR beta family members distinguished carriers of CMV infection plus the relevant HLA type.

Sequencing relied on an Illumina HiSeq 1500. Starting from the raw public reads, TCRdb applied fastp trimming at Q25, assembled clones with MiXCR and retained in-frame beta chains. Each CDR3 protein appears once, grouped with its most common genes and DNA. Recorded for this sample are approximately 140,000 distinct CDR3 sequences; about 6.1% of them occurred a single time. The ten top clones hold more than 15% of the sample. This clonotype was detected a few times. Which antigen it targets is not known. Per-base quality was not reported, and no clone a single base away is much larger than it. The clonotype comes from a human donor in good health (CMV status not recorded). Some clones in this sample may be carry-over from other donors' samples. The sequencing sample was made of PBMCs.

The CDR3 has the sequence CASSSGSGGFNTEAFF. The nucleotides read TGTGCCAGCAGCTCAGGGTCAGGGGGCTTTAACACTGAAGCTTTCTTT. The V and J segments used are TRBV7-9 and TRBJ1-1, and TRBD1 aligns with 8 junction nucleotides. The cysteine opens and the phenylalanine closes a CDR3 of 16 amino acids. This entry keeps only the CDR3 DNA: 48 bases, framed from base 1. As encoded in the germline V gene (reference sequence), CDR1 is SEHNR while CDR2 is FQNEAQ. Trimming accounts for 4 bases at V and 2 bases at J, while the number of junction bases matched to no gene is 9.